The sequence of this TCR beta chain was determined in a study of blood T cell repertoires in COVID-19. As for the study in general: PBMCs, B-cell-depleted T cells, or T cells were the source of the cDNA or gDNA that made up the material.

Source study methods: By means of reference gene primer amplification, nucleated cell counts were estimated. Produced via immunoSEQ multiplex PCR; TCRdb's table is partial and in-frame only. Clone size and the V and J calls come from that table; the DNA yielded D and trimming. The sample holds about 200,000 clones, less than 90% seen once. CDR1 LNHDA and CDR2 SQIVND come from the germline V gene (reference sequence). Germline trimming cut 4 bases from V and 5 bases from J; bases unmatched to any gene: 9. This CDR3 region has 15 residues. In assigning cohorts, the study relied on participant-reported clinical history. Participants in the exposed group had met a COVID-19 case in the 2 weeks before joining the study.

This receptor was obtained from a woman aged 25-40 years who had been exposed to COVID-19. The V call is TRBV19, the J call TRBJ1-1; the match to TRBD1 covers 8 bases. Sequenced material: PBMCs or T cells enriched from blood (not recorded which). The CDR3 here is CASSTLQGGRTEAFF. As DNA, the CDR3 is TGTGCCAGTAGTACCCTACAGGGGGGGAGGACTGAAGCTTTCTTT.